This T cell receptor beta chain derives from a study of blood T cell repertoires in COVID-19. The overall study: Donors in the United States, Italy and Spain gave samples during acute or convalescent COVID-19. T cells, B-cell-depleted T cells, or PBMCs supplied cDNA or gDNA.

This CDR3 has 14 amino acids. V lost 4 bases, J lost 7 bases, and 14 bases lay in between. Germline CDR1 LNHDA, CDR2 SQIVND (reference sequence). As originally analysed: From reference gene primer amplification, estimates of nucleated cell counts were derived. Clones were read by immunoSEQ multiplex PCR, and TCRdb kept only the in-frame ones, dropping some. Clone size and V and J calls were adopted from that table, with D and trimming inferred from the DNA. Among 99,000 or so clones listed, roughly 89% were seen once. The receptor comes from a human donor in a cohort sampled during active COVID-19. This chain joins TRBV19 and TRBJ1-5, with D uncertain. Sequenced material: peripheral blood. The CDR3 loop is CASSNRSGYQPQHF. CDR3 DNA sequence: TGTGCCAGTAGTAACCGTTCGGGATACCAGCCCCAGCATTTT. The full variable domain, in which reference TRBV19 and TRBJ1-5 provide the parts outside the CDR3, is DGGITQSPKYLFRKEGQNVTLSCEQNLNHDAMYWYRQDPGQGLRLIYYSQIVNDFQKGDIAEGYSVSREKKESFPLTVTSAQKNPTAFYLCASSNRSGYQPQHFGDGTRLSIL.